These T cell receptor beta chains were read from a single sample in a study of blood T cell repertoires in COVID-19. Some clones are missing from TCRdb's copy, which holds only in-frame ones; the method was immunoSEQ multiplex PCR. The sample records about 300,000 clones, about 88% being singletons. The sample taken for sequencing was peripheral blood. All receptors derive from a man between 65 and 85 years old with acute or convalescent COVID-19. Each CDR3 is given with its conserved first and last residue. A D gene is named only where the DNA matches it firmly. Size is omitted from some rows. Given values are once, few, many or a class for expanded clones.

TGTGCCAGCAGTCTTAGGACAGTGCAGTACTTC | CASSLRTVQYF | . | TRBJ2-7 | . | TRBV12-3/TRBV12-4
TGTGCCAGCAGCCAACTTTATGGCTACACCTTC | CASSQLYGYTF | . | TRBJ1-2 | . | TRBV6-6
TGTGCCAGCAGTGAACGGGGACAGGGTATTGAAACCCAGTACTTC | CASSERGQGIETQYF | . | TRBJ2-5 | TRBD1 | TRBV2
TGTGCCAGCAGTGTATCAGCGGGGGGTTGGGATGAGCAGTTCTTC | CASSVSAGGWDEQFF | . | TRBJ2-1 | TRBD2 | TRBV6-4
TGTGCCAGCTCACCCTCCGACGGACTCTATGGCTACACCTTC | CASSPSDGLYGYTF | many | TRBJ1-2 | . | TRBV18
TGTGCCAGTAGACTAAAAATTGGGAATTCACCCCTCCACTTT | CASRLKIGNSPLHF | . | TRBJ1-6 | . | TRBV19
TGTGCCAGCAGCTTATCCAGGGGACGCGAGCAGTACTTC | CASSLSRGREQYF | . | TRBJ2-7 | . | TRBV11-3
TGTGCCAGCAGTTTGGGGGCTAGCGGGGGACCGCTAGCCAAAAACATTCAGTACTTC | CASSLGASGGPLAKNIQYF | . | TRBJ2-4 | TRBD2 | TRBV27
TGTGCCAGCAGCGGCCTTTGGGGGGGCACAGATACGCAGTATTTT | CASSGLWGGTDTQYF | . | TRBJ2-3 | . | TRBV3-1/TRBV3-2
TGCAGCGTTGAACCCAGCACCGGGGAGCTGTTTTTT | CSVEPSTGELFF | once | TRBJ2-2 | . | TRBV29-1
TGTGCCAGCAGTTCCGCATCTAGCGGGAGGGCCTTAGTTGAGCAGTACTTC | CASSSASSGRALVEQYF | . | TRBJ2-7 | TRBD2 | TRBV28
TGCGCGTTTTACAGGGTCGCAGCTTTCTTT | CAFYRVAAFF | . | TRBJ1-1 | . | TRBV10-1
TGTGCCAGCAGTACCCTGGGAGGTGAGCAGTTCTTC | CASSTLGGEQFF | . | TRBJ2-1 | . | TRBV28
TGTGCCAGCAGCACACCGACAGGGGGGGGCGGGGAGCTGTTTTTT | CASSTPTGGGGELFF | . | TRBJ2-2 | TRBD1 | TRBV7-2
TGTGCCACCAGCAGAGATAACCCAGCCTCGGGTCGTCTTCTGTTCTTC | CATSRDNPASGRLLFF | few | TRBJ2-1 | . | TRBV15
TGCAGCGTTGAATTGGCAGGCGACACTGAAGCTTTCTTT | CSVELAGDTEAFF | . | TRBJ1-1 | . | TRBV29-1
TGTGCCAGCAGCCGAGGGGCCCAGCTACCTAATCAGCCCCAGCATTTT | CASSRGAQLPNQPQHF | few | TRBJ1-5 | . | TRBV7-8
TGTGCCAGCACTACCCCACTAGCGGGAGGACATGAGCAGTTCTTC | CASTTPLAGGHEQFF | . | TRBJ2-1 | TRBD2 | TRBV28
TGTGCCAGCAGTACCCCAGGAACCCGGTCGGCCCAGTACTTC | CASSTPGTRSAQYF | once | TRBJ2-5 | . | TRBV6-5
TGTGCCAGTAGTTCCTCTCGGGCGGGGGGACTCCAGTACTTC | CASSSSRAGGLQYF | . | TRBJ2-5 | TRBD2 | TRBV19
TGCGCCAGCAGCCAAGGGTTAGGAGCCGAGCAGTACTTC | CASSQGLGAEQYF | . | TRBJ2-7 | . | TRBV4-3
TGTGCCAGCAGCTTAGACTACCCGTTGGCCGGGGAGCTGTTTTTT | CASSLDYPLAGELFF | . | TRBJ2-2 | . | TRBV11-3